A selection of T cell receptor beta chains follows, all from one sample in a study of human T cells and chemical hapten exposure. Using its own MiXCR run on the RACE reads, TCRdb lists one record per CDR3 protein. Of just under 350,000 distinct CDR3 sequences in the sample, under 9% were seen once. This sample comprised whole blood, obtained in connection with sensitization to the hapten diphenylcyclopropenone (DPC). These receptors all come from a woman between 18 and 29 years old with alopecia areata. Some clones in this sample may be carry-over from other donors' samples. Both conserved end residues are part of each CDR3. D genes are given only for firm matches. Not all rows give a size; the values are once, few, many and, for expanded clones, a class.

size,D,V,J,DNA,CDR3
many,TRBD2,TRBV7-9,TRBJ2-1,TGTGCCAGCAGCCCGGGCGGCGCTAGCGGGGGGGCCGGCCAGTTCTTC,CASSPGGASGGAGQFF
.,.,TRBV9,TRBJ1-2,TGTGCCAGCAGCCCCGCGTTGATAGACTATGGCTACACCTTC,CASSPALIDYGYTF
many,TRBD1,TRBV29-1,TRBJ2-7,TGCAGCGGTGGACAGGGTGCGGCCTACGAGCAGTACTTC,CSGGQGAAYEQYF
.,.,TRBV4-3,TRBJ1-1,TGCGCCAGCAGCCAAGACGATCGGCCTGAAGCTTTCTTT,CASSQDDRPEAFF
few,TRBD1,TRBV13,TRBJ2-1,TGTGCCAGCAGCCTCACCGGGACAGGAGAGTTCTTC,CASSLTGTGEFF
few,.,TRBV19,TRBJ1-5,TGTGCCAGTAGCTCGGGAGGGTTGAGCAATCAGCCCCAGCATTTT,CASSSGGLSNQPQHF
few,TRBD1,TRBV9,TRBJ2-1,TGTGCCAGCAGCGTAGGGGACAGGGAGTACAATGAGCAGTTCTTC,CASSVGDREYNEQFF
many,.,TRBV4-2,TRBJ2-2,TGTGCCAGCAGCCAAGCGGCCCTCGGGGAGCTGTTTTTT,CASSQAALGELFF
many,.,TRBV4-1,TRBJ2-2,TGCGCCAGCAGCCAAGAAGCCAGGAGGGCGAACACCGGGGAGCTGTTTTTT,CASSQEARRANTGELFF
many,.,TRBV27,TRBJ2-2,TGTGCCAGCAGTTATGGTGGAGGGGGGGGAGACACCGGGGAGCTGTTTTTT,CASSYGGGGGDTGELFF
.,.,TRBV6-2/TRBV6-3,TRBJ2-4,TGTGCCAGCAGAGAAGAACAGGGAGGCAAAAACATTCAGTACTTC,CASREEQGGKNIQYF
many,.,TRBV5-1,TRBJ2-7,TGCGCCAGCAGCTTGACTGGCAGTTCCACTTACGAGCAGTACTTC,CASSLTGSSTYEQYF
.,TRBD2,TRBV20-1,TRBJ2-1,TGCAGTGCCACGGGACTAGCGAATGAGCAGTTCTTC,CSATGLANEQFF
many,.,TRBV10-3,TRBJ1-3,TGTGCCATCAGTGGGGCAGGAAACACCATATATTTT,CAISGAGNTIYF
.,.,TRBV6-5,TRBJ1-5,TGTGCCAGCAGTTTTGGCGCAGGGGACAATCAGCCCCAGCATTTT,CASSFGAGDNQPQHF
few,.,TRBV9,TRBJ1-1,TGTGCCAGCAGCTCACCGACGGGGATTGTCTTT,CASSSPTGIVF
.,.,TRBV5-1,TRBJ1-1,TGCGCCAGCAGCTTGTTGCAGGGATACACTGAAGCTTTCTTT,CASSLLQGYTEAFF
.,.,TRBV2,TRBJ2-3,TGTGCCAGCAGTGTGAGGACAGTCAGGAATACGCAGTATTTT,CASSVRTVRNTQYF
many,.,TRBV6-5,TRBJ2-6,TGTGCCAGCAGTTACTCGAAGGTCGGAGGGGCCAACGTCCTGACTTTC,CASSYSKVGGANVLTF
few,.,TRBV6-5,TRBJ1-3,TGTGCCAGCAGTTCCCATCCGGGCTCCTCTGGAAACACCATATATTTT,CASSSHPGSSGNTIYF
many,.,TRBV6-5,TRBJ2-3,TGTGCCAGCAGTTACGGGGAACACACAGATACGCAGTATTTT,CASSYGEHTDTQYF
few,.,TRBV12-3/TRBV12-4,TRBJ1-1,TGTGCCAGCAGTTTACTCGTCTCTGAAGCTTTCTTT,CASSLLVSEAFF
few,TRBD2,TRBV27,TRBJ2-3,TGTGCCAGCAGACTGGGGGGGTCGGATACGCAGTATTTT,CASRLGGSDTQYF
few,.,TRBV5-1,TRBJ1-1,TGCGCCAGCAGCTCCCTAGGGACAATTGAAGCTTTCTTT,CASSSLGTIEAFF
many,.,TRBV9,TRBJ2-2,TGTGCCAGCAGCGTAGTTCCAGGGGACACCGGGGAGCTGTTTTTT,CASSVVPGDTGELFF
few,.,TRBV6-5,TRBJ1-4,TGTGCCAGCAGTTACTCAAAGGCCGAAAAACTGTTTTTT,CASSYSKAEKLFF
.,.,TRBV5-6,TRBJ2-3,TGTGCCAGCAGACGGTTTAACACAGATACGCAGTATTTT,CASRRFNTDTQYF
.,TRBD1,TRBV6-4,TRBJ2-1,TGTGCCAGCAGTGAGGGACAGGGCGACTACAATGAGCAGTTCTTC,CASSEGQGDYNEQFF
many,TRBD1,TRBV18,TRBJ2-7,TGTGCCAGCTCACCGCAGGGGGCAATCAACGAGCAGTACTTC,CASSPQGAINEQYF
few,.,TRBV7-9,TRBJ1-1,TGTGCCAGCAGCCCTAAGACAGGGAACACTGAAGCTTTCTTT,CASSPKTGNTEAFF
.,TRBD2,TRBV6-5,TRBJ2-5,TGTGCCAGCCGGCAGGGAGGGGAGACCCAGTACTTC,CASRQGGETQYF
few,.,TRBV7-2,TRBJ2-2,TGTGCCAGCAGCCCGACTATCACCGGGGAGCTGTTTTTT,CASSPTITGELFF
many,TRBD2,TRBV20-1,TRBJ2-3,TGCAGTGCTAGAGGGACTAGCGGGGGGGCCTGGACAGATACGCAGTATTTT,CSARGTSGGAWTDTQYF
few,TRBD1,TRBV20-1,TRBJ1-2,TGCAGTGCTAGGGCCGGGACAGTGAGCTATGGCTACACCTTC,CSARAGTVSYGYTF
.,TRBD2,TRBV5-1,TRBJ2-5,TGCGCCAGCTTCGGGGGGGAAAAGACCCAGTACTTC,CASFGGEKTQYF
.,.,TRBV4-3,TRBJ1-2,TGCGCCAGCAGCCAAGATCCCAGGGTCGGATATGGCTACACCTTC,CASSQDPRVGYGYTF
few,TRBD1,TRBV4-2,TRBJ2-7,TGTGCCAGCAGCCCACCTAGACAGGGGGGAGACGAGCAGTACTTC,CASSPPRQGGDEQYF
few,.,TRBV5-1,TRBJ2-3,TGCGCCAGCAGCTTGGTTGGAGGGGAGAGCACAGATACGCAGTATTTT,CASSLVGGESTDTQYF
.,.,TRBV7-2,TRBJ2-3,TGTGCCAGCAGCCCTGACCCCTATTTCACAGATACGCAGTATTTT,CASSPDPYFTDTQYF
.,TRBD1,TRBV7-2,TRBJ1-2,TGTGCCAGCGCATACTCCGGGACAGGGAGCTATGGCTACACCTTC,CASAYSGTGSYGYTF
.,TRBD1,TRBV29-1,TRBJ2-7,TGCAGCGTTGAAGTAGGGGACAGGGGGTGGTACGAGCAGTACTTC,CSVEVGDRGWYEQYF